The clone carrying this T cell receptor beta chain was detected many times. The CDR3 totals 17 residues. CDR1 and CDR2 (germline): MGHRA, YSYEKL. V shed 0 bases, J shed 4 bases, and the junction held 9 bases outside the gene matches. The entry originates in a study of metastatic and nonmetastatic thyroid tumors. All patients were untreated before thyroid surgery. TCRdb re-analyzed the PCR reads using MiXCR. The sample holds around 40,000 clones, 15% to 20% seen once. V usage is TRBV4-1 and J usage is TRBJ2-7; TRBD2 agrees at 10 bases. The sample was blood. The source is a male donor with papillary thyroid cancer or a benign thyroid nodule (not recorded which). Some clones in this sample may be carry-over from other donors' samples. As DNA, the CDR3 is TGCGCCAGCAGCCAAGATGCGTCTAGCGGGAGTGGGTACGAGCAGTACTTC. Its protein product is CASSQDASSGSGYEQYF.